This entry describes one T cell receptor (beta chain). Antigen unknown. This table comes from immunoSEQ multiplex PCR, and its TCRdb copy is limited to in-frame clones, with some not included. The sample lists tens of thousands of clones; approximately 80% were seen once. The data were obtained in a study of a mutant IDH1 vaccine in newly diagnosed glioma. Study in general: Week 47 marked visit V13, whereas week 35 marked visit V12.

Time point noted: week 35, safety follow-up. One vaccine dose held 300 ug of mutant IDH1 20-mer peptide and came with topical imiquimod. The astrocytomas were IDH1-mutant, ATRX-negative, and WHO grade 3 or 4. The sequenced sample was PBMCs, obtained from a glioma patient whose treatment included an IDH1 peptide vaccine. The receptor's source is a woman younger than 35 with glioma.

Here the CDR3 reads CASRAGTGGFISEAFF. CDR3 DNA: TGTGCCAGTAGGGCCGGGACAGGGGGCTTTATCTCTGAAGCTTTCTTT. The chain uses TRBV19 and TRBJ1-1; 12 nucleotides align to TRBD1. Germline V CDR1 and CDR2: LNHDA, SQIVND (reference sequence). The length of the CDR3 is 16 residues. Germline trimming cut 6 bases from V and 6 bases from J; bases unmatched to any gene: 11.